This T cell receptor beta chain came from a study of T cells in Graves' hyperthyroidism and ophthalmopathy (dated by TCRdb to the late 2010s). About the full investigation: Peripheral blood was sampled at the time of initial diagnosis, prior to any treatment. To identify TCR V-J signatures that set the groups apart, the researchers used a discovery cohort of 95 to 100 patients, made up of under 50 with Graves' ophthalmopathy and some 55 with stable Graves' hyperthyroidism. Prospective prediction of ophthalmopathy was tested in an independent validation cohort consisting of roughly 20 hyperthyroidism patients and more than 15 patients who later progressed to ophthalmopathy. The 100 or so discovery patients were randomly split 7:3 into training and test sets. In over five Graves' hyperthyroidism patients, the study also compared T-cell repertoires from thyroid tissue with T-cell repertoires from blood. After sampling, hyperthyroidism patients received methimazole starting at 30 mg daily, and ophthalmopathy patients received high-dose intravenous methylprednisolone. TCR Vbeta CDR3 sequencing of 140 or so peripheral blood samples (approximately 44 ophthalmopathy, 75 hyperthyroidism and roughly 17 progressor patients) is reported in the paper.

The TCR beta CDR3 regions were amplified from RNA transcripts. The first round of RT-PCR for the TCR CDR3 was performed with the HTBI primer set and the Qiagen OneStep RT-PCR kit. Libraries were constructed in a second round of multiplex PCR, after which size selection and purification were performed. The libraries were sequenced on an Illumina HiSeq2000 using paired-end 100 bp reads. The source study handled its data this way. Raw data were processed with SOAPnuke, discarding reads with adapters, uncalled bases, mean Phred below 15, or no exact constant-primer or identifier match. High-quality paired reads were merged using COPE v1.2.5, and each unique nucleotide sequence was defined as a clonotype. MiTCR v1.1 was used to align clonotypes to the IMGT TRBV, TRBD and TRBJ reference segments. Only V-J combinations with frequency above 0.0001, covering 99.2% of repertoires, were analysed. The TCS score was defined as F50 (clonal expansion) divided by E x V (chaos), with BLOSUM62-based TCRdist calculated between CDR3 peptides within each V-J. Welch's t-statistics and random forest reduced roughly 540 V-J features to roughly 13, which were used in a naive Bayes classifier (R e1071). TCRdb trimmed public reads at Q25 via fastp, called clones via MiXCR and kept in-frame beta chains. Entries that share a CDR3 protein sequence are merged under the most common genes and DNA. The authors' filters were not applied to this entry. Present in this sample are about 640,000 distinct CDR3 sequences, less than 25% of which were seen just once. Clones ranked in the top ten supply 30% to 40% of the sample.

In the case of this clonotype: What antigen it recognizes has not been identified. The record has no base qualities; no much larger clone is one base away.

Compared with germline, V lacks 0 bases and J lacks 9 bases; bases without a gene match: 4. The CDR3 goes from the cysteine to the phenylalanine over 15 residues. The CDR3 DNA has 45 bases and is translated from base 1. The germline V gene yields SGHAT for CDR1 and FQNNGV for CDR2. The full study reports these points: Most expanded thyroid clonotypes (frequency above 0.001) were also found in blood, which suggests that blood repertoires may mirror thyroid immune responses. In cross-validation, a model built on a 13 V-J signature told ophthalmopathy apart from stable hyperthyroidism with 85% to 90% sensitivity and roughly 83% specificity, and in testing the same model reached 80%/75%. No statistical method was used to fix the sample size in advance, and group allocation was not hidden from the investigators. In validation, the model predicted progression to ophthalmopathy with over 60% sensitivity and over 72% specificity, a median of 6.5 months before onset.

Moderately to severely active disease, a Clinical Activity Score of at least 3, a NOSPECS grade of at least 4, and a duration under 3 months were present in ophthalmopathy patients. Any patient with an uncontrolled infection, another autoimmune disease, pregnancy or lactation was excluded. Clinical symptoms, serum thyroxine and TRAb, thyroid ultrasound, and orbital computed tomography formed the basis for the diagnoses. Ficoll-Paque density gradient centrifugation was used to isolate PBMCs from approximately 10 ml of fresh peripheral blood. Trizol reagent was used to extract total RNA, and RNA quality was then checked on an Agilent 2100 Bioanalyzer.

This chain joins TRBV11-2 to TRBJ2-1, with TRBD2 matching 11 junction bases. The source material was blood. This sequence originates from a man aged 25 to 45 with Graves' ophthalmopathy. CDR3 loop: CASSLELAGEFEQFF. The DNA sequence follows: TGTGCCAGCAGCTTAGAACTAGCGGGAGAGTTTGAGCAGTTCTTC.